Listed below are T cell receptor beta chains from one sample, sequenced in a study of blood T cell repertoires in COVID-19. Assay used: immunoSEQ multiplex PCR; TCRdb lists only in-frame clones, some missing. The sample consists of 300,000 to 350,000 clones, 80% to 90% of them appearing once. The specimen sequenced was peripheral blood. All receptors come from a man under 40 with COVID-19, enrolled during active disease. Each CDR3 is given with its conserved first and last residue. The D gene is left open where the match is weak. Expanded clones are given a class, and other clones once, few, many or no size at all.

v_call,d_call,j_call,cdr3_length,clone_size,cdr3_nt,cdr3_aa
TRBV7-9,TRBD1,TRBJ2-7,17,.,TGTGCCAGCAGCTTGGCCCATGGACAGGTCCACTCCTACGAGCAGTACTTC,CASSLAHGQVHSYEQYF
TRBV11-2,.,TRBJ1-1,15,.,TGTGCCAGCAACAACGGGGGGGCGCGAGGCACTGAAGCTTTCTTT,CASNNGGARGTEAFF
TRBV7-6,TRBD1,TRBJ2-2,14,.,TGTGCCAGCAGCTTTACAGGGGGCACCGGGGAGCTGTTTTTT,CASSFTGGTGELFF
TRBV9,.,TRBJ1-3,16,.,TGTGCCAGCAGCGTAGCGGGGGGACCCTCTGGAAACACCATATATTTT,CASSVAGGPSGNTIYF
TRBV15,TRBD2,TRBJ2-2,16,.,TGTGCCACCAGCAGTCGGCTAGCGGCGAACACCGGGGAGCTGTTTTTT,CATSSRLAANTGELFF
TRBV5-4,TRBD1,TRBJ2-1,14,.,TGTGCCAGCAGCTCGACAGGGGCTGGGAATGAGCAGTTCTTC,CASSSTGAGNEQFF
TRBV27,TRBD1,TRBJ1-5,17,.,TGTGCCAGCGGGAGCACAGGGGGCTGGGGAGTCGATCAGCCCCAGCATTTT,CASGSTGGWGVDQPQHF
TRBV18,TRBD2,TRBJ2-7,15,.,TGTGCCAGCTCTCGTACAGAGCGGGAGTACGGCGAGCAGTACTTC,CASSRTEREYGEQYF
TRBV10-3,.,TRBJ2-2,17,.,TGTGCCATCAGTGAAAGGACTCTTAGATTTGACACCGGGGAGCTGTTTTTT,CAISERTLRFDTGELFF
TRBV21-1,.,TRBJ2-3,18,.,TGTGCCAGCAGCAAAGGATCGTTCAGCGGGGTGGCCACAGATACGCAGTATTTT,CASSKGSFSGVATDTQYF
TRBV3-1/TRBV3-2,.,TRBJ2-7,15,.,TGTGCCAGCAGCCAAATGGGTCGGGGTACCGACGAGCAGTACTTC,CASSQMGRGTDEQYF
TRBV24-1,.,TRBJ1-2,14,.,TGTGCCACCAGTGATTCCTTGATGGAGGGTGGCTACACCTTC,CATSDSLMEGGYTF
TRBV11-2,.,TRBJ1-5,15,.,TGTGCCAGCAGCTTAGAAGGGGCGCTTCACCAGCCCCAGCATTTT,CASSLEGALHQPQHF
TRBV14,TRBD1,TRBJ1-1,14,.,TGTGCCAGCAGCCAAACGACAGGGCTCAATAAGGCTTTCTTT,CASSQTTGLNKAFF
TRBV6-5,.,TRBJ1-5,15,.,TGTGCCAGCAGTTACAAGGCAGGGGGCAATCAGCCCCAGCATTTT,CASSYKAGGNQPQHF
TRBV29-1,TRBD2,TRBJ2-2,15,.,TGCAGCGTGCCACCTAGGGCGGGGGGCACCGGGGAGCTGTTTTTT,CSVPPRAGGTGELFF
TRBV9,TRBD1,TRBJ1-4,15,.,TGTGCCAGCAGCGATCCGACAGGGGTTCGAGAAAAACTGTTTTTT,CASSDPTGVREKLFF
TRBV5-6,.,TRBJ2-3,15,.,TGTGCCAGCAGCTTAACCACAGGGATACAAGATACGCAGTATTTT,CASSLTTGIQDTQYF
TRBV27,TRBD2,TRBJ2-3,14,.,TGTGCCAGCAGAGCGGGATTTAGCACAGATACGCAGTATTTT,CASRAGFSTDTQYF
TRBV7-2,TRBD2,TRBJ2-5,16,.,TGTGCCAGCAGCTTAGTACTAGCGGGGGGAGGAGAGACCCAGTACTTC,CASSLVLAGGGETQYF
TRBV12-3/TRBV12-4,.,TRBJ2-1,13,.,TGTGCCAGCAGCCGGTCCCGCTACAATGAGCAGTTCTTC,CASSRSRYNEQFF
TRBV2,TRBD1,TRBJ1-2,16,.,TGTGCCAGCAGCGGACAGGGGAAGGTCGCTAACTATGGCTACACCTTC,CASSGQGKVANYGYTF
TRBV3-1/TRBV3-2,.,TRBJ1-1,13,.,TGTGCCAGCAGCCAACTCGGGAACACTGAAGCTTTCTTT,CASSQLGNTEAFF
TRBV5-1,.,TRBJ2-3,14,few,TGCGCCAGCAGGTTAGGACAGCAGGGAGATACGCAGTATTTT,CASRLGQQGDTQYF
TRBV6-5,.,TRBJ2-3,13,once,TGTGCCAGCAGCAATGCGGCCGCTGATACGCAGTATTTT,CASSNAAADTQYF
TRBV7-2,.,TRBJ2-7,15,.,TGTGCCAGCAGCTTAGGGCAGGTAAAATCCTACGAGCAGTACTTC,CASSLGQVKSYEQYF
TRBV5-1,TRBD1,TRBJ1-2,15,.,TGCGCCAGCAGCTTAGGGACAGGGGGCTTATATGGCTACACCTTC,CASSLGTGGLYGYTF
TRBV28,TRBD1,TRBJ2-3,15,.,TGTGCCAGCAGTTTGGTGGGACAGGGGGCAGATACGCAGTATTTT,CASSLVGQGADTQYF
TRBV7-9,TRBD2,TRBJ2-3,15,.,TGTGCCAGCAGCTTAGGACTAGCGGGCACAGATACGCAGTATTTT,CASSLGLAGTDTQYF
TRBV4-1,TRBD1,TRBJ1-6,15,.,TGCGCCAGCAGCCAAGATGGCAGGGGGAGCTCACCCCTCCACTTT,CASSQDGRGSSPLHF
TRBV18,TRBD2,TRBJ2-1,14,.,TGTGCCAGCTCACCGGGACTATCGTTCGGGGAGCAGTTCTTC,CASSPGLSFGEQFF
TRBV3-1/TRBV3-2,.,TRBJ1-3,14,.,TGTGCCAGCAGCCCGCAGGTCCTCGGAAACACCATATATTTT,CASSPQVLGNTIYF
TRBV12-5,.,TRBJ2-1,14,.,TGTGCTAGTGGTTTATGGCCCGTCATTAATGAGCAGTTCTTC,CASGLWPVINEQFF
TRBV6-6,.,TRBJ2-1,13,.,TGTGCCAGTGTGACGAACAGCTACAATGAGCAGTTCTTC,CASVTNSYNEQFF
TRBV19,TRBD1,TRBJ1-2,15,.,TGTGCCAGTAGTACCGGACAGGGAACGGCCTATGGCTACACCTTC,CASSTGQGTAYGYTF
TRBV5-1,.,TRBJ2-1,13,.,TGCGCCAGCAGCCTACTCGCGAAGAATGAGCAGTTCTTC,CASSLLAKNEQFF
TRBV5-6,TRBD2,TRBJ2-1,17,.,TGTGCCAGCAGCTTGGGCCTAGCGGGGGTCCCCTACAATGAGCAGTTCTTC,CASSLGLAGVPYNEQFF
TRBV3-1/TRBV3-2,.,TRBJ2-4,14,.,TGTGCCAGCAGCCAACCCCTAGCCAAAAACATTCAGTACTTC,CASSQPLAKNIQYF
TRBV9,.,TRBJ2-2,16,.,TGTGCCAGCAGCGTAGTGGGGCGGGGAAACACCGGGGAGCTGTTTTTT,CASSVVGRGNTGELFF
TRBV7-9,.,TRBJ1-5,12,.,TGTGCCAGCAGCTCCGTGCCGGGGCCCCAGCATTTT,CASSSVPGPQHF